This entry features one T cell receptor (beta chain) sequence. Antigen unknown. This sample is drawn from a study of OX40 agonist ivuxolimab in advanced cancers. Study-wide context: A partial response was reached by three patients: one with hepatocellular carcinoma and two with cutaneous melanoma.

Notes on the study in general: The authors also found low normalized T-cell clonal expansion in some nonresponders. Within 6 weeks, CD4+ and CD8+ blood T cells expanded clonally at 0.1 to 3.0 mg/kg.

This table comes from immunoSEQ multiplex PCR, and its TCRdb copy is limited to in-frame clones, with some not included. The sample yields about 36,000 clones, roughly 80% seen once. Deletions cut 2 bases from V and 4 bases from J, with 5 bases between. The CDR3 has 12 amino acids. The germline V gene has CDR1 MNHEY and CDR2 SVGAGI. Autoimmune disease history or systemic immunosuppression led to patients being barred. The V call is TRBV6-5, the J call TRBJ1-1; tentatively, D is TRBD1 (5 bases). This clonotype originated in an adult with an advanced solid tumor such as melanoma, head and neck, liver or kidney cancer. The sample in question was CD4+ or CD8+ T cells sorted from blood, obtained in a trial of the OX40 agonist ivuxolimab. CDR3 in amino acids: CASSYGGTEAFF. As DNA, the CDR3 is TGTGCCAGCAGTTACGGGGGCACTGAAGCTTTCTTT.